The TCR beta chain under discussion was sequenced for a study of cytomegalovirus exposure and HLA in healthy donors. Study outcomes and limitations: Across HLA loci, a later analysis found differing TCR association rates, with DRB1 most and HLA-C fewest. TCR beta chain V- and J-gene trimming was linked, in a later analysis, to a missense variant in DCLRE1C. While the bulk of TCR sequences proved rare, some public TCRs turned up in many donors.

As for this clone: The antigen remains undetermined.

The CDR3 runs 13 residues. CDR1 SGHNT and CDR2 YYREEE come from the germline V gene (reference sequence). V was trimmed by 3 bases and J by 6 bases, leaving 10 bases between them. The PCR used 60 Vbeta and 13 Jbeta primers. Using immunoSEQ multiplex PCR, the repertoire was profiled, and TCRdb retains in-frame clones only, with some absent. This table holds 150,000 to 200,000 clones, about three quarters found once. The sequenced material came from PBMCs. This receptor was obtained from a female donor in good health and CMV-seronegative. The chain is built from TRBV5-4 and TRBJ2-1, with no clear D. The CDR3 nucleotides are TGTGCCAGCAGCTCCACCGTCAGCAATGAGCAGTTCTTC. It translates to CASSSTVSNEQFF.